Given below is one T cell receptor beta chain in context. CD8+ and CD4+ T cells were negatively isolated; TEMRA cells were FACS-enriched. V was trimmed by 0 bases and J by 0 bases, leaving 10 bases between them. Per the germline V gene, CDR1 is DFQATT and CDR2 is SNEGSKA (reference sequence). This CDR3 comprises 15 residues. The data stem from a study of CD8 T cells in Susac syndrome. RNA in amounts of about 0.5 to 1 ug was reverse transcribed with random hexamers. Each CDR3 protein gets one entry after TCRdb re-called the immunoSEQ multiplex PCR reads with MiXCR. The sample lists 120,000 or so distinct CDR3 sequences, around 94% occurring once.

The clonotype was recovered from a human donor with Susac syndrome. The sequenced material came from CD8+ T cells from PBMCs. The chain links TRBV20-1 to TRBJ2-3; D remains ambiguous. The CDR3 nucleotides are TGCAGTGCTAGAGAAGAATTATCTAGCACAGATACGCAGTATTTT. This translates into CSAREELSSTDTQYF.